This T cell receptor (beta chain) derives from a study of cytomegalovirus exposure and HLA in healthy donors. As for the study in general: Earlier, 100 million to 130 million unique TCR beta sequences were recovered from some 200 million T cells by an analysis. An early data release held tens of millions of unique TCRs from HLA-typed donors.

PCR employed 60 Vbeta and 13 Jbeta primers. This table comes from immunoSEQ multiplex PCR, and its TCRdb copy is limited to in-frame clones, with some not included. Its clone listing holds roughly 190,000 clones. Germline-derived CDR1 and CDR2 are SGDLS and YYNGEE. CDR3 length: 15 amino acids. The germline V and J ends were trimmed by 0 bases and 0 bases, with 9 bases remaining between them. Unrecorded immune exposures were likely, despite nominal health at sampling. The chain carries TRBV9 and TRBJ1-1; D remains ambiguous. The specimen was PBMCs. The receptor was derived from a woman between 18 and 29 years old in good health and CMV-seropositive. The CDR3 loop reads CASSVGSYLNTEAFF. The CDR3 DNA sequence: TGTGCCAGCAGCGTAGGGTCCTATTTGAACACTGAAGCTTTCTTT. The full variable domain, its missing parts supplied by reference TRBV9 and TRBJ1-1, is DSGVTQTPKHLITATGQRVTLRCSPRSGDLSVYWYQQSLDQGLQFLIQYYNGEERAKGNILERFSAQQFPDLHSELNLSSLELGDSALYFCASSVGSYLNTEAFFGQGTRLTVV.